Reported below is one T cell receptor beta chain. Its antigen remains unknown. This sample was taken from a study of post-analysis software for immune sequencing data. Study-wide findings and caveats: About 5 TRBV segments (TRBV5-6, TRBV5-1 and TRBV20-1 among them) occurred more frequently in patients than in controls.

CDR1 is SGDLS, CDR2 YYNGEE, per germline. The CDR3 length is 14 residues. V gave up 0 bases and J gave up 7 bases, with 13 bases separating them. cDNA libraries for TCR beta contained unique molecular identifiers. TCRdb recomputed calls from the PCR reads with MiXCR, one row per CDR3 protein. The table lists 700,000 to 800,000 distinct CDR3 sequences, around 27% of them singletons. Sequencing was performed on blood. This receptor was obtained from a girl aged 5-17 years with multiple sclerosis. The V call is TRBV9, the J call TRBJ2-5; no firm D call. CDR3: CASSVGAKSGTQYF. Here the CDR3 DNA reads TGTGCCAGCAGCGTAGGTGCCAAATCGGGGACCCAGTACTTC.